This T cell receptor beta chain was profiled in a study of cytomegalovirus exposure and HLA in healthy donors. Broader study findings: The listing of roughly 160 TCR beta chains classed them as cytomegalovirus-associated. Analysis performed later showed TCR beta chains linked to HLA being more clonally expanded than equally common others.

Donors likely had unrecorded immune exposures despite being nominally healthy when sampled. It was with 60 Vbeta and 13 Jbeta primers that the PCR ran. The data were produced by immunoSEQ multiplex PCR, yet TCRdb's version contains in-frame clones alone and is incomplete. The sample has approximately 210,000 clones, roughly 80% seen once; the top ten hold nearly 6%. CDR1 and CDR2 (germline): SGDLS, YYNGEE. Between the trimmed V and J ends, which lost 3 bases and 3 bases, there was a span of 9 bases. This CDR3 region has 13 residues. This clone turned up a few times. Its antigen remains unknown. The sequenced sample was PBMCs. The origin of this receptor is a middle-aged man in good health and CMV-seropositive. The V gene is TRBV9, the J gene TRBJ1-2, with D tentatively TRBD1 (6 bases). CDR3 nucleotide sequence: TGTGCCAGCAGCGGGACAGTCCACTATGGCTACACCTTC. Translated, it gives CASSGTVHYGYTF. Looking up the rest from reference TRBV9 and TRBJ1-2 gives the full variable domain: DSGVTQTPKHLITATGQRVTLRCSPRSGDLSVYWYQQSLDQGLQFLIQYYNGEERAKGNILERFSAQQFPDLHSELNLSSLELGDSALYFCASSGTVHYGYTFGSGTRLTVV.